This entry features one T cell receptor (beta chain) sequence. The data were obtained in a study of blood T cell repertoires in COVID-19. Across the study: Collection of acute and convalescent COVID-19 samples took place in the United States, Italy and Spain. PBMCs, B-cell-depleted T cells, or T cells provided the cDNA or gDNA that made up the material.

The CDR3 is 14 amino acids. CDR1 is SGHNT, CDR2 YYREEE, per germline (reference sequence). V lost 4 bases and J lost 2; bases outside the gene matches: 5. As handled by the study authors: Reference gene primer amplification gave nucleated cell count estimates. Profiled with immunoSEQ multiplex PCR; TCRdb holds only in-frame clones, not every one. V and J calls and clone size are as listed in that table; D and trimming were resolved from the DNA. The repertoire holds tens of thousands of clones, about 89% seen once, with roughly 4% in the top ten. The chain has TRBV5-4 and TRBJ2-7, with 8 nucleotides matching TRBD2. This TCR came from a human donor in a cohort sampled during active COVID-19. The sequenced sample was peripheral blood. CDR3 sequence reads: CASSPSGPTYEQYF. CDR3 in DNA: TGTGCCAGCAGCCCTAGCGGGCCAACCTACGAGCAGTACTTC.